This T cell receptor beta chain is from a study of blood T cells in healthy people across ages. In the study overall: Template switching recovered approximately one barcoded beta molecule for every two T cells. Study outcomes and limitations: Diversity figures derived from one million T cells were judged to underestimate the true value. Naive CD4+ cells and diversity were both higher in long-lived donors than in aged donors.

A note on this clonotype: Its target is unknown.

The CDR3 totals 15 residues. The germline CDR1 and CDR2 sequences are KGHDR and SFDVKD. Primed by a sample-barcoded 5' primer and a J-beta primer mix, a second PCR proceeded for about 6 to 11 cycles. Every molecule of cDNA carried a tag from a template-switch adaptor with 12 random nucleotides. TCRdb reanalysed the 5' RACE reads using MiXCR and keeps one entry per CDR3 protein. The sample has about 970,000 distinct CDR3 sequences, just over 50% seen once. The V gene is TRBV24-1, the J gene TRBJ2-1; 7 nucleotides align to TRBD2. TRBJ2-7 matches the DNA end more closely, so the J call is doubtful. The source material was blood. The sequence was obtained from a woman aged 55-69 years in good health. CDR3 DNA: TGTGCCACCACCCGGGGCGGGAGAAACGGCAATGAGCAGTACTTC. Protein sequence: CATTRGGRNGNEQYF.